The 5 T cell receptor beta chains below were found in one sample sequenced in a study of breast tumors, draining lymph nodes, adjacent tissues. The lymph nodes were axillary draining lymph nodes from breast cancer patients. TCRdb re-called the multiplex PCR reads through MiXCR, storing one row per CDR3 protein. The sample yields 140,000 to 150,000 distinct CDR3 sequences, approximately 30% seen once. Sequencing input: axillary lymph node tissue. The receptor source for this set is a female donor with breast cancer. Some clones in this sample may be carry-over from other donors' samples.

This clonotype appeared a few times. Germline is not matched at one junction end, which may reflect a read error. J is TRBJ1-5 and V is TRBV6-1; D gene unclear. This CDR3 has 14 amino acids. Looked up from germline, CDR1 is MNHNS and CDR2 is SASEGT. The CDR3 nucleotides are TGTGCCAGCAGTCAAGCGACAAACAATCAGCCCCAGCATTTT. As protein: CASSQATNNQPQHF.

This clonotype showed up many times. J is TRBJ2-7 and V is TRBV20-1; D is unclear. This CDR3 spans 14 amino acids. Germline-derived CDR1 and CDR2 are DFQATT and SNEGSKA (reference sequence). Deletions cut 0 bases from V and 0 bases from J, with 9 bases between. CDR3 residues: CSARDFSSSYEQYF. The CDR3 coding sequence is TGCAGTGCTAGAGATTTCAGCAGCTCCTACGAGCAGTACTTC.

The chain is built from TRBV19 and TRBJ2-3; possible D gene TRBD1, 6 bases. In germline, CDR1 is LNHDA, CDR2 SQIVND (reference sequence). V shed 5 bases and J shed 6 bases, with 21 bases lying between them. CDR3 length: 16 residues. The CDR3 here is CASSSRGEADTDTQYF. DNA for the CDR3: TGTGCCAGTAGTTCCAGGGGTGAGGCGGACACTGATACGCAGTATTTT.

This clonotype was seen ten or more times. CDR3 in amino acids: CASSSSGGQNEQYF. The CDR3 nucleotides read TGCGCCAGCAGCTCATCAGGGGGACAGAACGAGCAGTACTTC. This chain links TRBV5-1 with TRBJ2-7; 7 positions agree with TRBD1. This CDR3 is 14 amino acids long. CDR1 is SGHRS, CDR2 YFSETQ, per germline. Losses at the gene ends were 3 bases for V and 5 bases for J; bases not matched to a gene: 8.

This clonotype was detected many times. The J gene is TRBJ1-3, the V gene TRBV9; D is perhaps TRBD1 (5 bases). The CDR3 is made up of 17 amino acids. The ends were cut back, 4 bases at V and 0 bases at J, with 17 bases in the middle. Per the germline V gene, CDR1 is SGDLS and CDR2 is YYNGEE. The CDR3: CASSSRGGGASGNTIYF. The DNA of the CDR3 is TGTGCCAGCAGCTCCAGAGGTGGGGGAGCCTCTGGAAACACCATATATTTT.